A selection of T cell receptor beta chains follows, all from one sample in a study of blood T cell repertoires in COVID-19. The data were produced by immunoSEQ multiplex PCR, yet TCRdb's version contains in-frame clones alone and is incomplete. The table records more than 45,000 clones, about nine tenths of them present only once. Sample: peripheral blood. Receptors originate from a man aged 65-85 years with acute or convalescent COVID-19. Both conserved end residues are part of each CDR3. A D gene is named only where the DNA matches it firmly. Size is stated for part of the rows, as once, few or many counts, or as a class when the clone is expanded.

CDR3 protein,CDR3 DNA,clone size,V gene,J gene,D gene,CDR3 length
CASSLTGGPYNSPLHF,TGTGCCAGCAGCCTAACAGGGGGACCCTATAATTCACCCCTCCACTTT,few,TRBV7-3,TRBJ1-6,TRBD1,16
CASVLSPDGSSYEQYF,TGTGCCAGCGTTCTTTCTCCGGACGGGAGCTCCTACGAGCAGTACTTC,-,TRBV2,TRBJ2-7,-,16
CSVEGPGPPTEAFF,TGCAGCGTTGAAGGACCAGGGCCCCCCACTGAAGCTTTCTTT,-,TRBV29-1,TRBJ1-1,-,14
CASSHAGTSRYTGELFF,TGCGCCAGCAGCCATGCCGGGACTAGCAGATACACCGGGGAGCTGTTTTTT,-,TRBV4-3,TRBJ2-2,TRBD2,17
CASSLVASSYEQYF,TGTGCCAGCAGCTTAGTCGCCAGCTCCTACGAGCAGTACTTC,few,TRBV7-9,TRBJ2-7,-,14
CASSFVKDSLLRTDTQYF,TGTGCCAGCAGTTTTGTAAAGGACAGTCTCCTGAGGACAGATACGCAGTATTTT,-,TRBV6-2/TRBV6-3,TRBJ2-3,-,18
CASSLFLSGTGEDTQYF,TGTGCCAGCAGCTTATTCCTTTCGGGGACAGGGGAAGATACGCAGTATTTT,-,TRBV7-2,TRBJ2-3,TRBD1,17
CAWSVIRSVRTGGTSPLHF,TGTGCCTGGAGTGTAATTCGATCCGTAAGGACAGGTGGAACCTCACCCCTCCACTTT,-,TRBV30,TRBJ1-6,TRBD1,19
CASSLGTSALFEQYF,TGTGCCAGCAGCTTGGGGACTAGCGCACTATTCGAGCAGTACTTC,-,TRBV5-5,TRBJ2-7,TRBD2,15
CASSQEILGGNYGYTF,TGCGCCAGCAGCCAAGAGATACTTGGGGGCAACTATGGCTACACCTTC,-,TRBV4-3,TRBJ1-2,-,16
CASSLSRSFGNQPQHF,TGTGCCAGCAGCTTGTCCCGGTCCTTTGGCAATCAGCCCCAGCATTTT,-,TRBV5-6,TRBJ1-5,-,16
CASSTGQGYNEQFF,TGCGCCAGCAGCACGGGACAAGGCTACAATGAGCAGTTCTTC,-,TRBV5-1,TRBJ2-1,-,14
CASSLNFGRVANYGYTF,TGTGCCAGCAGTTTAAACTTCGGCCGGGTAGCTAACTATGGCTACACCTTC,few,TRBV27,TRBJ1-2,-,17
CASSTWGGAKIGVITEAFF,TGTGCCAGCAGTACCTGGGGTGGGGCCAAGATTGGGGTTATCACTGAAGCTTTCTTT,-,TRBV28,TRBJ1-1,-,19
CASSLGGYDTEAFF,TGTGCCAGCAGCTTGGGAGGATACGACACTGAAGCTTTCTTT,-,TRBV5-5,TRBJ1-1,-,14
CASSPDRGSYEKLFF,TGTGCCAGCAGTCCCGACAGGGGAAGTTATGAAAAACTGTTTTTT,once,TRBV6-5,TRBJ1-4,TRBD1,15
CASSPQGSRDYGYTF,TGTGCCAGCTCGCCCCAAGGTTCCAGGGACTATGGCTACACCTTC,-,TRBV18,TRBJ1-2,-,15
CASQATGKETQYF,TGCGCCAGCCAAGCCACGGGGAAAGAGACCCAGTACTTC,-,TRBV4-1,TRBJ2-5,-,13
CASSPGQGSTNEKLFF,TGTGCCAGCAGCCCGGGACAGGGATCAACTAATGAAAAACTGTTTTTT,few,TRBV5-8,TRBJ1-4,TRBD1,16
CASSKGPGTDTQYF,TGTGCCAGCAGCAAAGGGCCAGGGACAGATACGCAGTATTTT,-,TRBV21-1,TRBJ2-3,-,14
CASCSSDSMGRYEQYF,TGTGCCAGCTGTAGTTCGGACAGTATGGGCCGCTACGAGCAGTACTTC,-,TRBV28,TRBJ2-7,-,16
CASSLRASGANVLTF,TGTGCCAGCAGCCTCAGGGCGTCTGGGGCCAACGTCCTGACTTTC,-,TRBV7-9,TRBJ2-6,-,15
CASSFPGLNTGELFF,TGCGCCAGCAGCTTCCCTGGGCTGAACACCGGGGAGCTGTTTTTT,few,TRBV5-1,TRBJ2-2,-,15
CASSQTSFRDRGYEKLFF,TGCGCCAGCAGCCAGACCTCATTCCGGGACAGGGGGTATGAAAAACTGTTTTTT,few,TRBV4-3,TRBJ1-4,TRBD1,18
CAISESKRQGSTDTQYF,TGTGCCATCAGTGAGTCGAAAAGACAGGGAAGCACAGATACGCAGTATTTT,-,TRBV10-3,TRBJ2-3,TRBD1,17
CASSERTGQETQYF,TGTGCCAGCAGTGAGCGGACAGGACAAGAGACCCAGTACTTC,-,TRBV6-1,TRBJ2-5,TRBD1,14